This section outlines one TCR beta chain sequence together with its context. This clone has a single count. Which antigen it targets is not known. No base quality values were provided; no much bigger clone lies one nucleotide off. These data come from a study of shared clonotypes between healthy human individuals (dated by TCRdb to 2020 to 2021). For the wider study: A couple of women and a few men aged 18 to 49 years were included in the cohort. For each donor, three plates each were used for CD4 naive and CD4 memory, two plates were used for CD8 naive, and one plate was used for CD8 memory. Blood TCR repertoires of roughly five healthy adults were deeply sequenced to estimate repertoire size and the extent of clonotype sharing between individuals. To increase sequencing depth and limit assay-specific biases, different laboratories used diverse techniques to prepare libraries and sequence TCR repertoires. Between about 0.8 and 9 billion PBMCs per donor were obtained by leukapheresis. Results and caveats for the whole study, not just this receptor: Rarefaction of sorted-subset datasets indicated incomplete sequencing despite the large sequencing depth. Naive subsets generally had larger estimated clonotype richness than memory subsets did. Because the study included a small number of donors, the genetic and exposure-history diversity represented was limited. Sharing across a handful of donors was observed for around 5% of naive CD4, around 3.5% of naive CD8, 2.3% of memory CD4, and around 0.4% of memory CD8 clonotypes. Sampling was restricted to blood, and TCR repertoires in tissue are likely to differ from TCR repertoires in blood. Pairwise subsampling led to the expectation that sequencing depth would affect the degree of clonotype sharing among donors. Compared with non-shared clonotypes, the clonotypes found in all four sorted-subset donors had higher generation probabilities.

Donors were healthy HIV-negative adults with no recently reported acute infections or vaccinations. All donors were Caucasian adults living in Nashville, Tennessee, USA. Magnetic negative selection was used to enrich CD4+ T cells, after which naive cells were positively selected on CD45RA and the negative fraction became the memory subset. Blood was obtained by leukapheresis, after which PBMCs were separated by Ficoll-Histopaque density gradient centrifugation and cryopreserved in liquid nitrogen vapor phase. Purity and quantity of every magnetically sorted T cell population were checked by analytical flow cytometry. Genomic DNA was isolated from each sorted fraction and quantified by UV absorbance on a Nanodrop 2000c. Using the deep immunoSEQ assay, multiplex PCR amplified TCR CDR3 regions from genomic DNA. Genomic DNA extracted from each cell subset was distributed evenly over all wells of several immunoSEQ 96-well plates, and each plate served as one replicate. For sorted subsets, each replicate PCR was loaded with 200 ng genomic DNA, equivalent to 30,000 to 35,000 T cell genomes. Purified libraries were quantified with a Qubit 3.0 fluorometer, sized on a Bioanalyzer 2100, and re-quantified with the KAPA Library Quantification kit. Every immunoSEQ 96-well plate was sequenced on a separate single-read 150-cycle Illumina NextSeq 550 flow cell. Regarding the original processing steps: The immunoSEQ output contained only junctional sequences without quality scores, so filtering could not match that applied to full-length reads. To assign V/J genes and CDR3, sequences were annotated using PyIR, a Python wrapper for IgBLAST v1.9, with IMGT germline references. Reads were removed for weak V/J assignments (E-value above 1e-6), missing CDR3, stop codons, out-of-frame junctions, or ambiguous translated residues. A V3J clonotype was defined by an identical inferred V gene, J gene, and CDR3 amino acid sequence. The percentage overlap between two repertoires was calculated by dividing the number of shared unique clonotypes by the size of the smaller repertoire. Repertoire richness was assessed with RTK rarefaction, the Chao1 estimator, and Recon v2.1 estimates of unobserved clonotypes. For all TCRbeta clonotypes obtained by the gDNA method from several donors, generation probabilities were computed with OLGA. In TCRdb, the immuneACCESS table is reduced to in-frame sequences with V and J assigned. These tables do not hold every clone; where another copy was compared, an unresolved V gene accounts for under half, and the others remain unexplained. The D gene and trimming were derived from the DNA, and the V and J assignments and clone size from that table. Within this sample are over 700,000 clones, with roughly two thirds of them counted one time only. Under 2% of the sample belongs to the ten largest clones.

Via the germline V gene, CDR1 is SGHDN and CDR2 FVKESK. V sheds 0 bases and J sheds 2 bases, leaving 17 bases between their ends. The CDR3, from cysteine to phenylalanine, totals 17 residues. This entry keeps only the CDR3 DNA: 51 bases, framed from base 1. Sequencing was done on a sample of memory CD4+ T cells sorted from blood. According to the study, the label for this sample's cell subset or site signals: CD45RA-negative fraction. The rearrangement combines TRBV14 with TRBJ2-7; the D gene is perhaps TRBD2, on 6 matching bases. The sequence was collected from a woman in her 30s in good health. The CDR3 protein is CASSQEGYKRATYEQYF. The nucleotide sequence is TGTGCCAGCAGCCAAGAGGGGTATAAGCGGGCGACCTACGAGCAGTACTTC.